This TCR beta chain was identified in a study of cytomegalovirus exposure and HLA in healthy donors. Study-wide findings and caveats: CMV antigen specificity was confirmed in vitro for a few CMV-associated chains. The study carried out a later analysis of TCR beta sequences. It associated some 18,000 of them with specific HLA alleles at a false discovery rate of 0.05. According to a later analysis, most TCR beta chains associated with CMV appeared HLA-restricted. Segments of the TCR beta V type were, in most cases, productive about 90% or about 30% of the time in an earlier analysis.

A remark on this clone: Its antigen is unknown.

V trimming: 4 bases; J trimming: 6 bases; junction bases outside the gene matches: 7. The germline V gene has CDR1 SEHNR and CDR2 FQNEAQ (reference sequence). The CDR3 totals 14 residues. The PCR employed 60 Vbeta primers together with 13 Jbeta primers. This table comes from immunoSEQ multiplex PCR, and its TCRdb copy is limited to in-frame clones, with some not included. The table records nearly 95,000 clones, about 60% of them present only once. This TCR derives from a woman in her twenties or thirties in good health and CMV-seronegative. Sequencing was done on a sample of PBMCs. This chain uses TRBV7-9 with TRBJ2-7; 9 nucleotides line up with TRBD1. The CDR3 loop reads CASSSAGTGSEQYF. As DNA, the CDR3 is TGTGCCAGCAGCTCCGCCGGGACAGGGAGCGAGCAGTACTTC. Full variable domain (rest looked up from reference TRBV7-9 and TRBJ2-7): DTGVSQNPRHKITKRGQNVTFRCDPISEHNRLYWYRQTLGQGPEFLTYFQNEAQLEKSRLLSDRFSAERPKGSFSTLEIQRTEQGDSAMYLCASSSAGTGSEQYFGPGTRLTVT.